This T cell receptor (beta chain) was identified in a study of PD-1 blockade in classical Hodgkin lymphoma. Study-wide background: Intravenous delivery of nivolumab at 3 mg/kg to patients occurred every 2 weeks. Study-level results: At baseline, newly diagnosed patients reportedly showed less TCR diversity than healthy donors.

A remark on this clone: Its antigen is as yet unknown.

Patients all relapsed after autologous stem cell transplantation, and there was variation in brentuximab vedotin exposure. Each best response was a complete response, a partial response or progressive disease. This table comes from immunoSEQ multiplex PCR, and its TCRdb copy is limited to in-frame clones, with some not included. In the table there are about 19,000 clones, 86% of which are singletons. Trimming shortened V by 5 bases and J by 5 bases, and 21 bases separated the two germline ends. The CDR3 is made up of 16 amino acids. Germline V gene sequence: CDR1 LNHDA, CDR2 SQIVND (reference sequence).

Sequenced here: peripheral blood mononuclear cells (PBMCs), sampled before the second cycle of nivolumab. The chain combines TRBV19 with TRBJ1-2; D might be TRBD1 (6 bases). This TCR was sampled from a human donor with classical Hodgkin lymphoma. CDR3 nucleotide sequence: TGTGCCAGTAGTGACCCAGTTGGGGGCCGACCTTATGGCTACACCTTC. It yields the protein CASSDPVGGRPYGYTF.